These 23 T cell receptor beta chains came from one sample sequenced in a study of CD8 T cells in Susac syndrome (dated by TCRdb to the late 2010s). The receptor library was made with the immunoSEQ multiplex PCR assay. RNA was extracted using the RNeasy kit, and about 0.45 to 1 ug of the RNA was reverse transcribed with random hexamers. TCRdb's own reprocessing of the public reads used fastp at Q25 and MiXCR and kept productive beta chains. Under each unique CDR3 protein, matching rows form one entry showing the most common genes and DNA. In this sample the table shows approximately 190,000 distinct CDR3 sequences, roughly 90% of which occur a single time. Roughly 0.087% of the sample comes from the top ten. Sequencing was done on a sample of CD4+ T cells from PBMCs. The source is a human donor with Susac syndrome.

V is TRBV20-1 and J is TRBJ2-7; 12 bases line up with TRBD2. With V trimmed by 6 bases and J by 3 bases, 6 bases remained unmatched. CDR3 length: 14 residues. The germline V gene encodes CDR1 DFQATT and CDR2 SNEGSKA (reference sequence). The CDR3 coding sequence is TGCAGTGCAAGACTAGCGGGAGTCTTCTACGAGCAGTACTTC. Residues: CSARLAGVFYEQYF.

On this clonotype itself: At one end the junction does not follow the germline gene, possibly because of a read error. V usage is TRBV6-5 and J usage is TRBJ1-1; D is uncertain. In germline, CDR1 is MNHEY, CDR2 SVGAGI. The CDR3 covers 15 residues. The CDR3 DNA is TGTGCCTGCAGTTACTCGAGTCCCGGACACACTGAAGCTTTCTTT. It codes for CACSYSSPGHTEAFF.

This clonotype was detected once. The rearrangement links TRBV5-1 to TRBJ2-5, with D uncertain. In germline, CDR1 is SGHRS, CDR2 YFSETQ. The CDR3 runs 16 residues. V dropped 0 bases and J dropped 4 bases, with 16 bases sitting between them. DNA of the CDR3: TGCGCCAGCAGCTTGGCCTCATCCCACAACGGAGAGACCCAGTACTTC. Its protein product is CASSLASSHNGETQYF.

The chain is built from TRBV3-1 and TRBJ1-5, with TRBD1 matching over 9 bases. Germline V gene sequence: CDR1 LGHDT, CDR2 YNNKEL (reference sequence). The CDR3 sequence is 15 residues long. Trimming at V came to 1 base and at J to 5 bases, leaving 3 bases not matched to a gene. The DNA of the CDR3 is TGTGCCAGCAGCCAAGCGACAGGGGGGGATCAGCCCCAGCATTTT. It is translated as CASSQATGGDQPQHF.

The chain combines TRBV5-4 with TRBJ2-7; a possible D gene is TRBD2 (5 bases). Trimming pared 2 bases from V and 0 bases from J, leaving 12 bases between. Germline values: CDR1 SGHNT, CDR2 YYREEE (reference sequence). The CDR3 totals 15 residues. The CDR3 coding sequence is TGTGCCAGCAGCTTTTCCGGGGTAAGCTCCTACGAGCAGTACTTC. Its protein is CASSFSGVSSYEQYF.

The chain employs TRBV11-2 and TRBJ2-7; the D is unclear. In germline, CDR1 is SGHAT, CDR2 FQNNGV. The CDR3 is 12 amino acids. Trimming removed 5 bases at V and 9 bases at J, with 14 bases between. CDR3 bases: TGTGCCAGCAGCCCCCAAAGGAAGGCGCAGTACTTC. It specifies CASSPQRKAQYF.

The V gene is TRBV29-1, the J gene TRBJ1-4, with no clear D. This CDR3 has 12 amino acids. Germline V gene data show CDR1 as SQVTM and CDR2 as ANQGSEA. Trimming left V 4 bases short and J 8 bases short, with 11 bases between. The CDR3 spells CSVVREGEKLFF. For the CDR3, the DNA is TGCAGCGTTGTTAGGGAAGGGGAAAAACTGTTTTTT.

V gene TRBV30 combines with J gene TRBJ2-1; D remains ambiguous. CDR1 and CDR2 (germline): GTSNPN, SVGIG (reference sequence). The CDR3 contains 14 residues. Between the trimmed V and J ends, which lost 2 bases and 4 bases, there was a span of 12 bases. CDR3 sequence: CAWSPSAVYNEQFF. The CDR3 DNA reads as TGTGCCTGGAGTCCATCGGCCGTATACAATGAGCAGTTCTTC.

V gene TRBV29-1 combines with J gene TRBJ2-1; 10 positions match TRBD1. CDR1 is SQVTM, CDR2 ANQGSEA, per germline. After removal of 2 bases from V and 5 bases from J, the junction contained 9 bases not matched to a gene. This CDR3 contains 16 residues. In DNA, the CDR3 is TGCAGCGTTGAATTGGGTGGGACAGGGGTTAACAATGAGCAGTTCTTC. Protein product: CSVELGGTGVNNEQFF.

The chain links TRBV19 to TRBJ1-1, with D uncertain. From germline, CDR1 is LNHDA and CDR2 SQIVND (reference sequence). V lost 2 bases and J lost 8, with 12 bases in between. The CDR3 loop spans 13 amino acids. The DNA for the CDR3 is TGTGCCAGTAGTATAAAACACAGATCGGAAGCTTTCTTT. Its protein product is CASSIKHRSEAFF.

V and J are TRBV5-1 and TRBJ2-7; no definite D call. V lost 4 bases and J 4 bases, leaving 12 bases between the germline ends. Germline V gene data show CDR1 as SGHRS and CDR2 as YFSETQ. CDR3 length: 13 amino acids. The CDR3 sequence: CASSPPGLYEQYF. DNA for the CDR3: TGCGCCAGCAGCCCGCCGGGCTTATACGAGCAGTACTTC.

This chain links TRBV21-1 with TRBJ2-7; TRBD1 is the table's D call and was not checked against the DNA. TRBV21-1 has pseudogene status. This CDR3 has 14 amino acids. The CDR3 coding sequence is TGTGCCAGCAGCACAGGGACAGGGGACTACGAGCAGTACTTC. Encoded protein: CASSTGTGDYEQYF.

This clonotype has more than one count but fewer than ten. The CDR3 bases are TGTGCCAGCCAACAGGGCCTGGGGACTGAAGCTTTCTTT. Translating gives CASQQGLGTEAFF. V is TRBV14 and J is TRBJ1-1, with D possibly TRBD1 on 6 matching bases. This CDR3 comprises 13 residues. From germline, CDR1 is SGHDN and CDR2 FVKESK. The V end lost 8 bases, the J end lost 5 bases, and 15 bases lay between the germline ends.

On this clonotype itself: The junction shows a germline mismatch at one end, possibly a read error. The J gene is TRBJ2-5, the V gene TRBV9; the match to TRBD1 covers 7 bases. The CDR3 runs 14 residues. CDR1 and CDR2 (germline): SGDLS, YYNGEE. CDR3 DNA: TGTGCCAGCAACCGAGGACAGGTCCAAGGGACCCAGTACTTC. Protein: CASNRGQVQGTQYF.

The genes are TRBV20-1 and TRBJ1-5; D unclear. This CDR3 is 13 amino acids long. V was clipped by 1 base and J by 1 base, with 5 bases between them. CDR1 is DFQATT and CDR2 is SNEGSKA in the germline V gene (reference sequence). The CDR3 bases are TGCAGTGCTAGAGGGATGAGCAATCAGCCCCAGCATTTT. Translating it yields CSARGMSNQPQHF.

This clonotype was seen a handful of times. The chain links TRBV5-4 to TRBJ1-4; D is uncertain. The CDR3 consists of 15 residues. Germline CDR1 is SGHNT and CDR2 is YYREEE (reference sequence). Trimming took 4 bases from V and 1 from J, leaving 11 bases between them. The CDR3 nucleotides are TGTGCCAGCAGCCACCAGGCCCTAACTAATGAAAAACTGTTTTTT. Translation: CASSHQALTNEKLFF. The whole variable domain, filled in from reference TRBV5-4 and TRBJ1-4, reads ETGVTQSPTHLIKTRGQQVTLRCSSQSGHNTVSWYQQALGQGPQFIFQYYREEENGRGNFPPRFSGLQFPNYSSELNVNALELDDSALYLCASSHQALTNEKLFFGSGTQLSVL.

For the CDR3, the DNA is TGCAGTGCTCCACACAGGGGCCATGATCAGCCCCAGCATTTT. It translates to CSAPHRGHDQPQHF. The chain joins TRBV20-1 to TRBJ1-5, with 7 bases lining up with TRBD1. Germline CDR1 and CDR2: DFQATT and SNEGSKA (reference sequence). The CDR3 is made up of 14 amino acids. The J segment lost 5 bases and the V segment lost 5 bases, leaving 9 bases of the junction unmatched.

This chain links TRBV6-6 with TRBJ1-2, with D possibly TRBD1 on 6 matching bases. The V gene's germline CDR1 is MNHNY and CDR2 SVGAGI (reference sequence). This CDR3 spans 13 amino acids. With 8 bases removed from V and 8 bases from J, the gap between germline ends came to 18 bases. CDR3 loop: CASSGVPERGYTF. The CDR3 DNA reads TGTGCCAGCTCAGGGGTACCCGAACGGGGCTACACCTTC.

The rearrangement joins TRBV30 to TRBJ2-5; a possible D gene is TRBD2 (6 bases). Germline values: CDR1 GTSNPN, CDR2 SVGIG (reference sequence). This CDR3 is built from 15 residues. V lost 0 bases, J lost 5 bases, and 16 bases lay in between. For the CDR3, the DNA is TGTGCCTGGAGTGTACAAAGACTAGTAAGGGAGACCCAGTACTTC. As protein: CAWSVQRLVRETQYF.

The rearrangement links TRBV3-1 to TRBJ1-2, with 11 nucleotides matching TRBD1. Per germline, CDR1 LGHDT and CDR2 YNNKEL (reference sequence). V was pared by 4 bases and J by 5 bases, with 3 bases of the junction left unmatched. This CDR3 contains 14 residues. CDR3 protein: CASSLGQGAYGYTF. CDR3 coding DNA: TGTGCCAGCAGCCTCGGACAGGGGGCTTATGGCTACACCTTC.

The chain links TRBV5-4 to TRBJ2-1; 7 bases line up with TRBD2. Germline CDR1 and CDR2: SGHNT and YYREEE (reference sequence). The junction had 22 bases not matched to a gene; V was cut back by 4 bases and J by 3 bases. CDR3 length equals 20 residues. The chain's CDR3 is CASSASPRAALAKVYNEQFF. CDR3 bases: TGTGCCAGCAGCGCATCCCCCCGGGCCGCACTAGCGAAAGTCTACAATGAGCAGTTCTTC. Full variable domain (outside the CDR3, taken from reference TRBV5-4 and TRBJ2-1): ETGVTQSPTHLIKTRGQQVTLRCSSQSGHNTVSWYQQALGQGPQFIFQYYREEENGRGNFPPRFSGLQFPNYSSELNVNALELDDSALYLCASSASPRAALAKVYNEQFFGPGTRLTVL.

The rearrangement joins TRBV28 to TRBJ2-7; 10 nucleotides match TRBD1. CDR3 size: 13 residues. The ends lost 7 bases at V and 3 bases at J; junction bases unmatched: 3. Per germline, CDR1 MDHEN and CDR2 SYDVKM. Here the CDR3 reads CASTTGGYYEQYF. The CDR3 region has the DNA TGTGCCAGCACGACAGGGGGCTACTACGAGCAGTACTTC.

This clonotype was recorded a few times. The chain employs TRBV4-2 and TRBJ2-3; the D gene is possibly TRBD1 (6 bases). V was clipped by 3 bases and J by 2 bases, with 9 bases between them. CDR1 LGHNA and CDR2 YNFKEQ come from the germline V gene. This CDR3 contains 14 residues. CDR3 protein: CASSHRTDTDTQYF. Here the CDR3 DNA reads TGTGCCAGCAGCCACAGGACAGACACAGATACGCAGTATTTT.